A single sample is the source of the 16 T cell receptor beta chains below, sequenced in a study of shared clonotypes between healthy human individuals. This table comes from immunoSEQ multiplex PCR, and its TCRdb copy is limited to in-frame clones, with some not included. The sample contains some 2,500,000 clones, about 90% of which appear only once. The material sequenced was naive CD4+ T cells from PBMCs. The subset: CD45RA+ positively selected. The receptors come from a man between 18 and 29 years old in good health. Some clones in this sample may be carry-over from other donors' samples.

This chain uses TRBV27 with TRBJ1-2; no firm D call. The CDR3 covers 14 residues. The V gene's germline CDR1 is MNHEY and CDR2 SMNVEV (reference sequence). With 4 bases removed from V and 4 bases from J, the gap between germline ends came to 13 bases. The CDR3, as DNA: TGTGCCAGCAGTTCGCTCGGCCTTGGCTATGGCTACACCTTC. Its translation: CASSSLGLGYGYTF.

The V call is TRBV28, the J call TRBJ2-4; D perhaps matches TRBD1 (6 bases). The CDR3 has 15 residues. Germline CDR1 reads MDHEN; CDR2 reads SYDVKM. The V end lost 5 bases, the J end lost 12 bases, and 23 bases lay between the germline ends. The CDR3 here is CASSTYRAQVLSQYF. The CDR3 DNA reads TGTGCCAGCAGTACCTACAGGGCGCAAGTTCTTAGTCAGTACTTC.

This clone was seen only a few times. J is TRBJ1-1 and V is TRBV30; D not certain. Germline lookup yields CDR1 GTSNPN and CDR2 SVGIG (reference sequence). The CDR3 totals 14 residues. Trimming removed 0 bases at V and 5 bases at J, with 13 bases between. CDR3 sequence reads: CAWSVGGWGTEAFF. The DNA for the CDR3 is TGTGCCTGGAGTGTAGGTGGCTGGGGAACTGAAGCTTTCTTT.

The V call is TRBV28, the J call TRBJ2-5, with D perhaps matching TRBD1 (6 bases). The CDR3 is 15 residues long. CDR1 and CDR2 from the germline V gene are MDHEN and SYDVKM. V was trimmed by 1 base and J by 2 bases, leaving 11 bases between them. CDR3 nucleotide sequence: TGTGCCAGCAGTTTATTTCGCAGGGGTCAAGAGACCCAGTACTTC. Encoded protein: CASSLFRRGQETQYF.

This CDR3 reads CASRPDIRETQYF. CDR3 sequence (DNA): TGTGCCAGCAGGCCGGACATCCGAGAGACCCAGTACTTC. This sequence joins TRBV2 and TRBJ2-5; tentatively, D is TRBD1 (5 bases). V lost 6 bases, J lost 4 bases, and 12 bases lay in between. Germline V gene sequence: CDR1 SNHLY, CDR2 FYNNEI. The CDR3 is 13 amino acids.

The count of this clone is one. This chain uses TRBV4-1 with TRBJ1-5, with 7 bases fitting TRBD1. The V segment lost 3 bases and the J segment 5 bases; nucleotides outside the gene matches: 4. The CDR3 spans 14 residues. Germline CDR1 and CDR2: MGHRA and YSYEKL. The CDR3 loop is CASSHRTGDQPQHF. The CDR3 DNA follows: TGCGCCAGCAGCCATCGGACAGGAGATCAGCCCCAGCATTTT.

A remark on this clone: Other DNA sequences from this sample encode an identical CDR3 as well. This chain joins TRBV20-1 and TRBJ2-1, with a possible D match to TRBD1 (6 bases). The length of the CDR3 is 11 residues. The V gene lost 0 bases and the J gene lost 9 bases, with 6 bases spanning the gap. Germline lookup yields CDR1 DFQATT and CDR2 SNEGSKA (reference sequence). The CDR3 sequence is CSARDRGEQFF. Here the CDR3 DNA reads TGCAGTGCTAGAGACAGGGGTGAGCAGTTCTTC.

The rearrangement joins TRBV6-1 to TRBJ1-2, with D possibly being TRBD1 (5 bases). V was trimmed by 1 base and J by 6 bases, leaving 12 bases between them. The CDR3 has 14 residues. Looked up from germline, CDR1 is MNHNS and CDR2 is SASEGT. The CDR3 region is CASSEGPGYHGYTF. The CDR3 DNA reads as TGTGCCAGCAGTGAAGGCCCAGGGTACCATGGCTACACCTTC.

The chain employs TRBV7-2 and TRBJ1-5; TRBD1 aligns across 10 bases. Germline V gene lookup returns CDR1 SGHTA and CDR2 FQGNSA. V shed 5 bases, J shed 7 bases, and the junction held 14 bases outside the gene matches. The CDR3 length is 17 residues. The CDR3 is CASSPLVGTGAKQPQHF. DNA of the CDR3: TGTGCCAGCAGCCCCCTCGTTGGGACAGGGGCGAAACAGCCCCAGCATTTT.

V is TRBV6-6 and J is TRBJ2-7, with 11 nucleotides matching TRBD2. CDR1 is MNHNY, CDR2 SVGAGI, per germline (reference sequence). V was clipped by 6 bases and J by 2 bases; unmatched bases: 3. This CDR3 comprises 14 residues. Written as DNA, the CDR3 is TGTGCCAGCAGGACTAGCGGGGACACCTACGAGCAGTACTTC. It specifies CASRTSGDTYEQYF.

V and J are TRBV6-1 and TRBJ2-7; a weak D match, TRBD2 (6 bases). V was clipped by 4 bases and J by 1 base, with 14 bases between them. The germline CDR1 and CDR2 sequences are MNHNS and SASEGT. The CDR3 contains 15 residues. Here the CDR3 DNA reads TGTGCCAGCAGTGCCCAAGCGGGTCCTTCCTACGAGCAGTACTTC. Encoded protein: CASSAQAGPSYEQYF.

The sample holds one count of this clone. The chain employs TRBV2 and TRBJ2-7; D unclear. Germline loops: CDR1 SNHLY, CDR2 FYNNEI. V lost 6 bases, J lost 4 bases, and 16 bases lay in between. The CDR3 sequence is 14 residues long. The CDR3 sequence: CASSKGRTEYEQYF. CDR3 sequence (DNA): TGTGCCAGCAGCAAAGGGCGCACAGAGTACGAGCAGTACTTC.

This chain uses TRBV23-1 with TRBJ1-5; D call uncertain. TRBV23-1 counts as an open reading frame of uncertain function. CDR3 length equals 14 residues. The V end lost 7 bases, the J end lost 5 bases, and 15 bases lay between the germline ends. DNA for the CDR3: TGCGCCAGCAAAAGGACGGAGGAATATCAGCCCCAGCATTTT. Encoded protein: CASKRTEEYQPQHF.

V and J are TRBV29-1 and TRBJ1-2, with D uncertain. CDR1 is SQVTM, CDR2 ANQGSEA, per germline. CDR3 length: 12 residues. V gave up 7 bases and J gave up 7 bases, with 16 bases separating them. The CDR3 DNA reads TGCAGCGGGGGAGACGGCCGGGGTGGCTACACCTTC. Its translation is CSGGDGRGGYTF.

CDR3 sequence reads: CASSPQGVRVKLFF. The CDR3 bases are TGTGCCAGTAGTCCACAGGGAGTTAGAGTAAAACTGTTTTTT. The chain joins TRBV19 to TRBJ1-4, with a tentative D call TRBD1 (6 bases). The CDR3 spans 14 residues. Germline CDR1 LNHDA, CDR2 SQIVND (reference sequence). The V gene lost 5 bases and the J gene lost 10 bases, with 17 bases spanning the gap.

V and J are TRBV5-1 and TRBJ1-1; D is uncertain. In germline, CDR1 is SGHRS, CDR2 YFSETQ. The CDR3 loop spans 15 amino acids. V was clipped by 0 bases and J by 0 bases, with 9 bases between them. The CDR3 DNA reads as TGCGCCAGCAGCTTGGGGGTTTCGATGAACACTGAAGCTTTCTTT. Amino acid sequence: CASSLGVSMNTEAFF.